This T cell receptor beta chain comes out of a study of CD8 T cells in Susac syndrome. RNA in amounts of about 0.5 to 1 ug was reverse transcribed with random hexamers. TCRdb analysed the immunoSEQ multiplex PCR reads with MiXCR anew, one entry per CDR3 protein. The data show some 300,000 distinct CDR3 sequences, roughly 90% seen once. Germline V lookup: CDR1 DFQATT, CDR2 SNEGSKA (reference sequence). CDR3 length: 15 residues. Trimming took 2 bases from V and 5 from J; bases not matched to a gene: 9. The sequencing sample was made of CD8+ T cells from PBMCs. V is TRBV20-1 and J is TRBJ2-1; 7 bases agree with TRBD2. The sequence was obtained from a human donor with multiple sclerosis. This CDR3 reads CSARSRGRANNEQFF. The CDR3, as DNA: TGCAGTGCTAGATCGCGCGGGAGAGCAAACAATGAGCAGTTCTTC.